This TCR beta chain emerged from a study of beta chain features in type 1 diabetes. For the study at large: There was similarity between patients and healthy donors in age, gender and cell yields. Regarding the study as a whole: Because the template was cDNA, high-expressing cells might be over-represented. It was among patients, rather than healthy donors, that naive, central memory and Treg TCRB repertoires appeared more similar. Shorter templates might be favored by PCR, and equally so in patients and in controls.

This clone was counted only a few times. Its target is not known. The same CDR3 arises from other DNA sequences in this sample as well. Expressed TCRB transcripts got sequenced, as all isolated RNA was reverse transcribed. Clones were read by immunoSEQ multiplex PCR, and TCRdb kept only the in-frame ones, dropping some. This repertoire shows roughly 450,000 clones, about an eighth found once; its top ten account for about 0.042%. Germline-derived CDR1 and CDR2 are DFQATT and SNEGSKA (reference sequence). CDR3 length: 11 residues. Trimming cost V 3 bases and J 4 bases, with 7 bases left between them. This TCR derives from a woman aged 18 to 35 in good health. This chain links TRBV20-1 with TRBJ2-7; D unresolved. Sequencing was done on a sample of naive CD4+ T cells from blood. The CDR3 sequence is CSASGPYEQYV. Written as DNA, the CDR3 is TGCAGTGCTAGTGGTCCATACGAGCAGTACGTC.